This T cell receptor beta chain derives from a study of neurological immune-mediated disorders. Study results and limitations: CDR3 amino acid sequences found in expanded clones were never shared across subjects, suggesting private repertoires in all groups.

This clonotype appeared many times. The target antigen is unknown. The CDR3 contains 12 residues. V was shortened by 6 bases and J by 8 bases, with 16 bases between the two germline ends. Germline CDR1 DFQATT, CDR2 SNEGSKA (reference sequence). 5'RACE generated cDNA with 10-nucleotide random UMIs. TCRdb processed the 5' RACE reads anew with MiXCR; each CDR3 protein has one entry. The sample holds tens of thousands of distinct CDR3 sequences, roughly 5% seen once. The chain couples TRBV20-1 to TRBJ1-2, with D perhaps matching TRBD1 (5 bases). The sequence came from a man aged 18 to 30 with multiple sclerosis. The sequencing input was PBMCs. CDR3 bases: TGCAGTGCCCCTCACAGGCAAGGGGGCTACACCTTC. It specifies CSAPHRQGGYTF.